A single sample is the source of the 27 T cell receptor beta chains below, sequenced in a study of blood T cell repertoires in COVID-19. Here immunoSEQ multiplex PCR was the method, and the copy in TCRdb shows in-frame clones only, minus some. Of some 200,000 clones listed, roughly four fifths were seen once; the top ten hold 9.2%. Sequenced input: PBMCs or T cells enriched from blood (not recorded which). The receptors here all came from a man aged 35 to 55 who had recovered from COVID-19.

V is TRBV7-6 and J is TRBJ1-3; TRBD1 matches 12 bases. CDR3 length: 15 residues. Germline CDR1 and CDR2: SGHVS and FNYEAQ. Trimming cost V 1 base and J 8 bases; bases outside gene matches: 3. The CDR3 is CASSLGDRGLDTIYF. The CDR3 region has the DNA TGTGCCAGCAGCTTAGGGGACAGGGGGCTGGACACCATATATTTT.

CDR3 in DNA: TGTGCCAGCAGTGAGTTAAGAAGCGGGGTATACTACAATGAGCAGTTCTTC. Its protein product is CASSELRSGVYYNEQFF. V is TRBV6-1 and J is TRBJ2-1; 7 bases are shared with TRBD2. This CDR3 is 17 amino acids long. Germline CDR1 reads MNHNS; CDR2 reads SASEGT. Trimming took 3 bases from V and 3 from J; bases not matched to a gene: 11.

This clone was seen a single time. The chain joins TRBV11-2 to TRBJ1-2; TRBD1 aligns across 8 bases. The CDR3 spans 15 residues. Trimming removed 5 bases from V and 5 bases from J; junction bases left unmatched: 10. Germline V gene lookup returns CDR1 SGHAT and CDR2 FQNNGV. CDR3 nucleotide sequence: TGTGCCAGCAGCCCGCAGGGGGCGATTGGGTATGGCTACACCTTC. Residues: CASSPQGAIGYGYTF. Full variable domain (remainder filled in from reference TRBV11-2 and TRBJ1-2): EAGVAQSPRYKIIEKRQSVAFWCNPISGHATLYWYQQILGQGPKLLIQFQNNGVVDDSQLPKDRFSAERLKGVDSTLKIQPAKLEDSAVYLCASSPQGAIGYGYTFGSGTRLTVV.

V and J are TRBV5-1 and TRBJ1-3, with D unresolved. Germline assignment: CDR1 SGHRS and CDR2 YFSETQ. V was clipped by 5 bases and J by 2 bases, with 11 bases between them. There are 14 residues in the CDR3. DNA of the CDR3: TGCGCCAGCAGTGAGGGTGGCACTGGAAACACCATATATTTT. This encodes CASSEGGTGNTIYF. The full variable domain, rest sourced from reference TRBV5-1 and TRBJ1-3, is KAGVTQTPRYLIKTRGQQVTLSCSPISGHRSVSWYQQTPGQGLQFLFEYFSETQRNKGNFPGRFSGRQFSNSRSEMNVSTLELGDSALYLCASSEGGTGNTIYFGEGSWLTVV.

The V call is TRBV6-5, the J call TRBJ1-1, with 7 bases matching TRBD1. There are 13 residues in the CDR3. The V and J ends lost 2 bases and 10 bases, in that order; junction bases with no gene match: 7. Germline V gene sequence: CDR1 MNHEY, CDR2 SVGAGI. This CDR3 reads CASSYDRARLAFF. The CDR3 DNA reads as TGTGCCAGCAGTTACGACAGGGCGCGTTTAGCTTTCTTT.

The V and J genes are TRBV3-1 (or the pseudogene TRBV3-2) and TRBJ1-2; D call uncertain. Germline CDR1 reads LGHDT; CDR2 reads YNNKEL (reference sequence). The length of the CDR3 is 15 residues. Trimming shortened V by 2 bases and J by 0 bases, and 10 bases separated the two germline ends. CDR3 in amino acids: CASSQTLVANYGYTF. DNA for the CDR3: TGTGCCAGCAGCCAAACCCTGGTAGCTAACTATGGCTACACCTTC.

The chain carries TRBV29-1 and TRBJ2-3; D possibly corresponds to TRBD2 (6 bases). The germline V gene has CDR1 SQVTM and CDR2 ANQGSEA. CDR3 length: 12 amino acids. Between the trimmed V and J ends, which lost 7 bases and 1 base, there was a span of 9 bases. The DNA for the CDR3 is TGCAGCGCCCCGGGGGGCACAGATACGCAGTATTTT. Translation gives CSAPGGTDTQYF.

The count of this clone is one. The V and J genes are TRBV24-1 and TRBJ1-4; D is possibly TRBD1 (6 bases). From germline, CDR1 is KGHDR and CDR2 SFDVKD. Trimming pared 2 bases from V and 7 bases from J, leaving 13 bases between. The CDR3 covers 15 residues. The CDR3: CATSDSRGLSEKLFF. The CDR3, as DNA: TGTGCCACCAGTGATTCCAGGGGTCTCAGTGAAAAACTGTTTTTT.

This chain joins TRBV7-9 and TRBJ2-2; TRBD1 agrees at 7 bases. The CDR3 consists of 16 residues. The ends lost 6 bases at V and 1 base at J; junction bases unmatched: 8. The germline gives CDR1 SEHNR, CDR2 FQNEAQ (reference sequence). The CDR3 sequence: CASRHPGQKNTGELFF. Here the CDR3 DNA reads TGTGCCAGCAGGCATCCGGGACAGAAGAACACCGGGGAGCTGTTTTTT.

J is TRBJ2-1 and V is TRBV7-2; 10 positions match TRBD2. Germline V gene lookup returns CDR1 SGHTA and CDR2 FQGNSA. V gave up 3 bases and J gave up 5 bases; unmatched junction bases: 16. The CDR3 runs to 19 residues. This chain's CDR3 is CASSFSPVAGGRQDNEQFF. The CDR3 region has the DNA TGTGCCAGCAGCTTTAGCCCTGTAGCGGGGGGCCGCCAGGACAATGAGCAGTTCTTC. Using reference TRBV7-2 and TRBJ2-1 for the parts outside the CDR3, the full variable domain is GAGVSQSPSNKVTEKGKDVELRCDPISGHTALYWYRQSLGQGLEFLIYFQGNSAPDKSGLPSDRFSAERTGGSVSTLTIQRTQQEDSAVYLCASSFSPVAGGRQDNEQFFGPGTRLTVL.

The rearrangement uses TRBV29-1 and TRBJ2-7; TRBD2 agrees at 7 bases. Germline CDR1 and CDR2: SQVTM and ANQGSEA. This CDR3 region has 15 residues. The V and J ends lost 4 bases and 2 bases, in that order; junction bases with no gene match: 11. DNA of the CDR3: TGCAGCGTTGGGTCTAAGGCTAGCGGAACCTACGAGCAGTACTTC. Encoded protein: CSVGSKASGTYEQYF.

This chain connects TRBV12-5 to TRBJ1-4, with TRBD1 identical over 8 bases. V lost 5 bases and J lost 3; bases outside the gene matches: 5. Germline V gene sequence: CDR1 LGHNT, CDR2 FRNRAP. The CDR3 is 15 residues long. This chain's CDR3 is CASGLGQGANEKLFF. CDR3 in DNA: TGTGCTAGTGGTCTCGGACAGGGTGCTAATGAAAAACTGTTTTTT.

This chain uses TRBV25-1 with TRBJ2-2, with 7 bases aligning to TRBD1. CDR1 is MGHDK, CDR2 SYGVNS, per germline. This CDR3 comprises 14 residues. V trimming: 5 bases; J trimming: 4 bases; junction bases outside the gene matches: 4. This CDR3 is CASSRDSLTGELFF. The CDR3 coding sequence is TGTGCCAGCAGTAGGGACAGCCTCACCGGGGAGCTGTTTTTT.

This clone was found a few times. The CDR3 DNA is TGTGCCAGCAGTTACCAAGGGGGAGCTAACTATGGCTACACCTTC. Protein: CASSYQGGANYGYTF. The genes are TRBV6-5 and TRBJ1-2; tentatively, D is TRBD1 (6 bases). Per the germline V gene, CDR1 is MNHEY and CDR2 is SVGAGI. The CDR3 runs to 15 residues. The germline V and J ends were trimmed by 2 bases and 0 bases, with 10 bases remaining between them.

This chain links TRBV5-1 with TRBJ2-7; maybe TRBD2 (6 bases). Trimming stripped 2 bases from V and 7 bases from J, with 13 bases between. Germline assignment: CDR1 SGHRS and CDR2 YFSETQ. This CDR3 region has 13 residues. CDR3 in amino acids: CASSFGGAEEQYF. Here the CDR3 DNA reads TGCGCCAGCAGCTTTGGAGGGGCTGAAGAGCAGTACTTC. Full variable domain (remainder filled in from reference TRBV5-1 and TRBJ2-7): KAGVTQTPRYLIKTRGQQVTLSCSPISGHRSVSWYQQTPGQGLQFLFEYFSETQRNKGNFPGRFSGRQFSNSRSEMNVSTLELGDSALYLCASSFGGAEEQYFGPGTRLTVT.

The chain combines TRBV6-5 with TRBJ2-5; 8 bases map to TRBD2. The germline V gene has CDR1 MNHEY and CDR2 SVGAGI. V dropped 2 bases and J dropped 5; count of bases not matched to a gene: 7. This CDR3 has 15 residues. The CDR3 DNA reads TGTGCCAGCAGTTACCAATACCCGGGGGGGGAGACCCAGTACTTC. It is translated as CASSYQYPGGETQYF.

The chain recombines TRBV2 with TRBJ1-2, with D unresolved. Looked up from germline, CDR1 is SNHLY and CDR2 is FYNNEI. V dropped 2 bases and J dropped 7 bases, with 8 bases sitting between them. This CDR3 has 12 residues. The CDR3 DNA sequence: TGTGCCAGCAGTGAATTCCCCGGTGGCTACACCTTC. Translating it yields CASSEFPGGYTF.

The CDR3 region is CASSYNTGDQETQYF. CDR3 DNA sequence: TGTGCCAGCAGCTATAACACAGGGGACCAAGAGACCCAGTACTTC. The chain carries TRBV7-6 and TRBJ2-5, with 7 bases that match TRBD1. The CDR3 extends over 15 amino acids. Germline V CDR1 and CDR2: SGHVS, FNYEAQ. With V trimmed by 4 bases and J by 0 bases, 5 bases remained unmatched.

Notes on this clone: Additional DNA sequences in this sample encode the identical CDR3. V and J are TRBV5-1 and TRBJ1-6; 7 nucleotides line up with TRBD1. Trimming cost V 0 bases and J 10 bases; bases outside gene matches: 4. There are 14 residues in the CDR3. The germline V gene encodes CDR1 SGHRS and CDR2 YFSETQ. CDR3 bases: TGCGCCAGCAGCTTGGACAGGGGCAACTCACCCCTCCACTTT. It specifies CASSLDRGNSPLHF.

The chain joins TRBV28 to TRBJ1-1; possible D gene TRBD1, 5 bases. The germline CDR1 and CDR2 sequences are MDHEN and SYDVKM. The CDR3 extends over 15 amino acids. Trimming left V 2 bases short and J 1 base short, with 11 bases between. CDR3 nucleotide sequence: TGTGCCAGCAGTTTACAGCCAGGGCCGAACACTGAAGCTTTCTTT. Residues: CASSLQPGPNTEAFF.

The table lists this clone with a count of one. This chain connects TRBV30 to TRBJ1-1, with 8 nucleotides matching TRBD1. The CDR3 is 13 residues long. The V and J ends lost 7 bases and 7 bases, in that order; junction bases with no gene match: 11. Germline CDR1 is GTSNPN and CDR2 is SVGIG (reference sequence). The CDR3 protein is CASGDRMEIEAFF. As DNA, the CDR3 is TGTGCCTCTGGGGACAGGATGGAAATTGAAGCTTTCTTT.

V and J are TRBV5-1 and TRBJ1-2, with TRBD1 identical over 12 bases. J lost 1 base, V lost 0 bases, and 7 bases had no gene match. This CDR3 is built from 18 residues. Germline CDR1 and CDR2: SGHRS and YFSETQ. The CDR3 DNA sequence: TGCGCCAGCAGCTTGGCTGGGGGGACAGGGGGCTATAACTATGGCTACACCTTC. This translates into CASSLAGGTGGYNYGYTF. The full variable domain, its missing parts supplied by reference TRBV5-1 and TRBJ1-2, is KAGVTQTPRYLIKTRGQQVTLSCSPISGHRSVSWYQQTPGQGLQFLFEYFSETQRNKGNFPGRFSGRQFSNSRSEMNVSTLELGDSALYLCASSLAGGTGGYNYGYTFGSGTRLTVV.

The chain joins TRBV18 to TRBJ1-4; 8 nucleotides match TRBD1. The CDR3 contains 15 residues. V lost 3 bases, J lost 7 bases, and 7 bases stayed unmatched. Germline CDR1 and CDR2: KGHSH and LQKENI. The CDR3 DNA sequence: TGTGCCAGCTCACCGGACAAAGACAGGGGTGAAAAACTGTTTTTT. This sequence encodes CASSPDKDRGEKLFF.

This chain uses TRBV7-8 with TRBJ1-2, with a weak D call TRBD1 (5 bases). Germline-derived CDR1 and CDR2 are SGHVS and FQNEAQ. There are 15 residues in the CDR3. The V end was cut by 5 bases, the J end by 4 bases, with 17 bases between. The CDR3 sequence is CASSPRSRGVYGYTF. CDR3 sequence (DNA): TGTGCCAGCAGCCCCCGCTCTAGGGGTGTCTATGGCTACACCTTC.

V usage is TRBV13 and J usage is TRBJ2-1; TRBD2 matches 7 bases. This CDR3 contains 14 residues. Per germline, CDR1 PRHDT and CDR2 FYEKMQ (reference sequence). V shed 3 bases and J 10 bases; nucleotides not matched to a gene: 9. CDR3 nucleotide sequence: TGTGCCAGCAGCTTCAGAGCGGGGTCCGGGGAGCAGTTCTTC. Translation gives CASSFRAGSGEQFF. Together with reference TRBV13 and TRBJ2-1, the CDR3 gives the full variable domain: AAGVIQSPRHLIKEKRETATLKCYPIPRHDTVYWYQQGPGQDPQFLISFYEKMQSDKGSIPDRFSAQQFSDYHSELNMSSLELGDSALYFCASSFRAGSGEQFFGPGTRLTVL.

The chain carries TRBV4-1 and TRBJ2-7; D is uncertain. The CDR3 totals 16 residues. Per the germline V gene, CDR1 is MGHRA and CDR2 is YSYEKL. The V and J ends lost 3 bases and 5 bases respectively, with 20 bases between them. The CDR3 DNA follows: TGCGCCAGCAGCCAGATTTCCCTAGTAATGAGTCACGAGCAGTACTTC. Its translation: CASSQISLVMSHEQYF.

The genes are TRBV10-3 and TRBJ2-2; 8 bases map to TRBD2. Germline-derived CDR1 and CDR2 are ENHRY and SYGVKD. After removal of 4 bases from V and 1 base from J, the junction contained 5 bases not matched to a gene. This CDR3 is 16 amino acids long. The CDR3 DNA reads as TGTGCCATCAGTGGCTGGCTAGCGGGGAACACCGGGGAGCTGTTTTTT. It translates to CAISGWLAGNTGELFF.